These 7 T cell receptor beta chains were sequenced from one sample in a study of early T cells in non-severe SARS-CoV-2 infection. TCRdb reprocessed the 5' RACE reads via MiXCR and lists one record per CDR3 protein. The repertoire consists of around 70,000 distinct CDR3 sequences, with roughly 10% occurring once and the leading ten covering roughly 3.2%. Material for sequencing was whole blood. The receptors come from an adult who was a healthcare worker with PCR-confirmed SARS-CoV-2 infection or an uninfected control (not recorded which).

This chain uses TRBV6-2 or TRBV6-3 with TRBJ1-5, with D hard to call. V lost 2 bases and J 0 bases, leaving 20 bases between the germline ends. The CDR3 spans 19 residues. Germline V CDR1 and CDR2: MNHEY, SVGEGT. CDR3 residues: CASSYGNGFPDYSNQPQHF. CDR3 DNA: TGTGCCAGCAGTTACGGAAATGGGTTCCCTGACTATAGCAATCAGCCCCAGCATTTT.

In this sample, this clonotype turned up a few times. The chain couples TRBV10-3 to TRBJ2-3; TRBD2 matches at 11 bases. CDR3 length equals 16 residues. Germline trimming cut 10 bases from V and 3 bases from J; bases unmatched to any gene: 12. The V gene's germline CDR1 is ENHRY and CDR2 SYGVKD. The CDR3: CASSTSGSGGTDTQYF. CDR3 nucleotides: TGTGCCAGTTCTACTAGCGGGAGCGGGGGTACAGATACGCAGTATTTT.

This clonotype was counted ten times or more. The chain combines TRBV14 with TRBJ2-1, with a possible D match to TRBD2 (5 bases). V was cut by 0 bases and J by 4 bases, with 13 bases left in between. CDR3 length equals 16 residues. Looked up from germline, CDR1 is SGHDN and CDR2 is FVKESK. DNA of the CDR3: TGTGCCAGCAGCCAAGACGGCGGGCCGGTTTACAATGAGCAGTTCTTC. It codes for CASSQDGGPVYNEQFF.

This clonotype was counted at least ten times. The CDR3 loop is CASSVGLADTGELFF. The CDR3 DNA sequence: TGCGCCAGCAGTGTTGGACTAGCGGACACCGGGGAGCTGTTTTTT. The V call is TRBV10-1, the J call TRBJ2-2; 10 nucleotides line up with TRBD2. The CDR3 length is 15 residues. CDR1 WNHNN and CDR2 SYGVQD come from the germline V gene (reference sequence). Trimming cost V 4 bases and J 3 bases; bases outside gene matches: 2.

A few counts support this clonotype. The chain recombines TRBV20-1 with TRBJ2-7, with TRBD2 as a possible D gene (6 bases). CDR3 length equals 16 residues. Germline V gene lookup returns CDR1 DFQATT and CDR2 SNEGSKA (reference sequence). The CDR3 loop reads CSAPGTSSKGYGEQYF. The CDR3 region has the DNA TGCAGCGCACCCGGGACTTCCTCCAAAGGTTACGGGGAGCAGTACTTC.

This clonotype was recorded at least ten times. The J gene is TRBJ2-7, the V gene TRBV7-2, with D maybe TRBD2 (6 bases). Trimming removed 0 bases at V and 0 bases at J, with 9 bases between. The CDR3 covers 15 residues. Germline assignment: CDR1 SGHTA and CDR2 FQGNSA. This chain's CDR3 is CASSLAAGSSYEQYF. The DNA for the CDR3 is TGTGCCAGCAGCTTAGCTGCGGGAAGCTCCTACGAGCAGTACTTC.

Many counts were recorded for this clonotype. The J gene is TRBJ2-7, the V gene TRBV7-3; 10 bases line up with TRBD2. Looked up from germline, CDR1 is SGHTA and CDR2 is FQGTGA. Unmatched junction bases numbered 3, after V lost 4 bases and J lost 0 bases. CDR3 length equals 15 residues. The CDR3 nucleotides read TGTGCCAGCAGCTATTCTAGCGGGAGCTCCTACGAGCAGTACTTC. Protein product: CASSYSSGSSYEQYF.